This T cell receptor beta chain was captured by sequencing in a study of CD8 T cells in ankylosing spondylitis. Study-level results: Seemingly characteristic of ankylosing spondylitis blood was a TCR beta motif consisting of under ten highly homologous variants. Reports say disease-linked clones showed up significantly more in matched ankylosing spondylitis synovial fluid.

For TCR beta, libraries came from quantitative 5'-RACE with molecular barcodes. TCRdb re-called the 5' RACE reads through MiXCR, storing one row per CDR3 protein. The sample consists of about 800,000 distinct CDR3 sequences, about 10% of them appearing once. Note on this clonotype: The antigen is not known.

Unmatched junction bases numbered 6, after V lost 6 bases and J lost 4 bases. CDR1 ENHRY and CDR2 SYGVKD come from the germline V gene. The CDR3 loop spans 15 amino acids. The clonotype comes from a male donor with ankylosing spondylitis. This chain joins TRBV10-3 and TRBJ2-1, with 10 positions matching TRBD2. The sample comprised blood, either unsorted or a sorted T cell fraction (not recorded which). CDR3 in amino acids: CAISGASGGYNEQFF. The CDR3 DNA is TGTGCCATCAGCGGAGCTAGCGGGGGTTACAATGAGCAGTTCTTC.